The clone carrying this T cell receptor (beta chain) was found a few times. Its antigen is unknown. After constant-region reverse-primer amplification, full-length variable regions underwent semi-nested PCR with Nested Universal Primer A. TCRdb passed the 5' RACE reads through MiXCR, listing each CDR3 protein once. There are approximately 60,000 distinct CDR3 sequences in the sample; about 20% occur only once, and about 3% lies in the top ten. The memory fraction was CD4+CD45RO+CD25- cells. J was trimmed by 4 bases and V by 0 bases; bases with no gene match: 2. Germline lookup yields CDR1 GTSNPN and CDR2 SVGIG (reference sequence). CDR3 length: 14 residues. Regarding the study as a whole: Tumor Tregs overlapped most with tumor, then blood, naive CD4+ cells.

The sequence derives from a female donor with breast cancer. The gene calls are TRBV30 and TRBJ2-2, with 7 bases that match TRBD2. Sequenced sample: memory CD4+ T cells sorted from a lymph node. Subset described: memory CD4+ T cells, CD4+CD45RO+CD25-. CDR3 in amino acids: CAWSVTGGTGELFF. In nucleotides, the CDR3 is TGTGCCTGGAGTGTTACGGGGGGCACCGGGGAGCTGTTTTTT.